A single sample is the source of the 6 T cell receptor beta chains below, sequenced in a study of molecular identifiers for immune sequencing clone quantification. Each CDR3 protein gets one entry after TCRdb re-called the PCR reads with MiXCR. There are some 100,000 distinct CDR3 sequences in the sample; under 40% occur only once, and around 3.8% lies in the top ten. The sequenced sample was naive CD8+ T cells from blood, with Jurkat cell RNA spiked in. The subset here: FACS-sorted CD8+CD4-CCR7+CD45RA+ naive T cells. Source of these receptors: a human donor in good health. Some libraries in this study had Jurkat cell RNA spiked in.

This clonotype showed up many times. This rearrangement joins TRBV27 to TRBJ2-4; D gene ambiguous. This CDR3 is built from 13 residues. The germline CDR1 and CDR2 sequences are MNHEY and SMNVEV (reference sequence). V lost 0 bases, J lost 3 bases, and 3 bases lay in between. The CDR3 DNA follows: TGTGCCAGCAGTTTATCGAGCAAAAACATTCAGTACTTC. Encoded protein: CASSLSSKNIQYF.

The chain employs TRBV20-1 and TRBJ2-1; no firm D call. CDR1 is DFQATT and CDR2 is SNEGSKA in the germline V gene (reference sequence). V dropped 1 base and J dropped 9 bases, with 19 bases sitting between them. The length of the CDR3 is 15 residues. CDR3 region: CSARGLEISWVEQFF. The DNA for the CDR3 is TGCAGTGCTAGAGGACTGGAGATCTCCTGGGTTGAGCAGTTCTTC.

To note about this clonotype: A single base separates this from a much larger clone, so it may be a read error. Likely a read error: the CDR3 ends without its conserved phenylalanine or tryptophan. The gene calls are TRBV6-8 and TRBJ2-7, with D tentatively TRBD2 (6 bases). CDR1 and CDR2 from the germline V gene are MNHGY and SAAAGT. The CDR3 contains 12 residues. V was clipped by 8 bases and J by 5 bases, with 13 bases between them. CDR3 protein: CASPRRGDEQYL. As DNA, the CDR3 is TGTGCCAGCCCTCGGCGGGGTGACGAGCAGTACCTC.

This chain links TRBV9 with TRBJ2-7, with D perhaps TRBD2 (7 bases). V was clipped by 3 bases and J by 2 bases, with 15 bases between them. CDR3 size: 15 residues. Germline CDR1 reads SGDLS; CDR2 reads YYNGEE. The CDR3 sequence is CASSAWGGPTYEQYF. CDR3 sequence (DNA): TGTGCCAGCAGCGCTTGGGGGGGCCCTACCTACGAGCAGTACTTC. The whole variable domain, filled in from reference TRBV9 and TRBJ2-7, reads DSGVTQTPKHLITATGQRVTLRCSPRSGDLSVYWYQQSLDQGLQFLIQYYNGEERAKGNILERFSAQQFPDLHSELNLSSLELGDSALYFCASSAWGGPTYEQYFGPGTRLTVT.

A word on this clonotype: A much larger clone lies a single base off, so this may be a read error. The CDR3 is CASTAKKDDTGPPADTQYF. CDR3 in DNA: TGTGCCAGCACCGCAAAGAAAGACGATACGGGGCCTCCCGCAGATACGCAGTATTTT. The genes are TRBV21-1 and TRBJ2-3; TRBD2, as called in the table, went unchecked against the DNA. TRBV21-1 is a pseudogene segment. CDR3 length: 19 amino acids.

This clonotype was counted a few times. The chain employs TRBV9 and TRBJ2-5; unclear D gene. The V gene's germline CDR1 is SGDLS and CDR2 YYNGEE. V gave up 4 bases and J gave up 3 bases, with 13 bases separating them. CDR3 length equals 14 residues. This CDR3 is CASSPGLGKETQYF. CDR3 coding DNA: TGTGCCAGCAGCCCCGGATTGGGTAAAGAGACCCAGTACTTC.